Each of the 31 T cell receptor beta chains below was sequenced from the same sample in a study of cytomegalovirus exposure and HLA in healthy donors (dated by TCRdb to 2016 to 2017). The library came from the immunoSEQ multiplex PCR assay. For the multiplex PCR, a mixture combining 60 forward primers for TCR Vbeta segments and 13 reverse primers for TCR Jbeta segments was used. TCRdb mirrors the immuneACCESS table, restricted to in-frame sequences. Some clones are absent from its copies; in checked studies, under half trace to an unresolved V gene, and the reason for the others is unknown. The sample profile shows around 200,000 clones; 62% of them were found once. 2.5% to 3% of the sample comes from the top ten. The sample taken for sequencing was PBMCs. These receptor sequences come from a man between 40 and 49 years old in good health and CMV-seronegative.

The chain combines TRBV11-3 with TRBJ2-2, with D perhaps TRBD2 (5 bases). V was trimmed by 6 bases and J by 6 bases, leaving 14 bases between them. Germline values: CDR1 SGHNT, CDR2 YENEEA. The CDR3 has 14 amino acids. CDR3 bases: TGTGCCAGCAGTCCTACTAGTTTCTCCGGGGAGCTGTTTTTT. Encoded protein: CASSPTSFSGELFF.

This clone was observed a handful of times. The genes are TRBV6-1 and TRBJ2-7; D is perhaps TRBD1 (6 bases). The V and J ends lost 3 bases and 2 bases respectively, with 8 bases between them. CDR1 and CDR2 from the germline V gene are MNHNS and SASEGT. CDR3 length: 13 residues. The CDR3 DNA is TGTGCCAGCAGTGACGGACAGACCTACGAGCAGTACTTC. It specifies CASSDGQTYEQYF.

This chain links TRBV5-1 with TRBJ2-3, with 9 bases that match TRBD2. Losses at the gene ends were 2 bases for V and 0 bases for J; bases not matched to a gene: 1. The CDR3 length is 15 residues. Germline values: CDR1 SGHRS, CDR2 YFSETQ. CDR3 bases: TGCGCCAGCAGCTTTAGCGGGGGTAGCACAGATACGCAGTATTTT. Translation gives CASSFSGGSTDTQYF.

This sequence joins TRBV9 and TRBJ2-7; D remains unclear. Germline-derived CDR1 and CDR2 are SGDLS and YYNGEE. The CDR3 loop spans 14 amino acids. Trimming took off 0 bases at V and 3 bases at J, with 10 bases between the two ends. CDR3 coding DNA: TGTGCCAGCAGCGTAGGTTCGGGTGGCTACGAGCAGTACTTC. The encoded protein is CASSVGSGGYEQYF.

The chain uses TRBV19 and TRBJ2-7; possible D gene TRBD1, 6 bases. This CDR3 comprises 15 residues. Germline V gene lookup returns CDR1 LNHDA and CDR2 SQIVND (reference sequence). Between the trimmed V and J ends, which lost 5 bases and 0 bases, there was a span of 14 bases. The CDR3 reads CASSDGTPSSYEQYF. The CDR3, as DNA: TGTGCCAGTAGTGACGGGACACCAAGCTCCTACGAGCAGTACTTC. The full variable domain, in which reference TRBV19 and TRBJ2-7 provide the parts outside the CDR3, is DGGITQSPKYLFRKEGQNVTLSCEQNLNHDAMYWYRQDPGQGLRLIYYSQIVNDFQKGDIAEGYSVSREKKESFPLTVTSAQKNPTAFYLCASSDGTPSSYEQYFGPGTRLTVT.

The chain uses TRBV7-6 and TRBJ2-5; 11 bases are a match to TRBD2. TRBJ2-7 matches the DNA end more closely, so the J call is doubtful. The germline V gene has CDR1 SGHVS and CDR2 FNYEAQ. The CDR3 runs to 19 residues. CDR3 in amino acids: CASSPGGLAGGWDSYEQYF. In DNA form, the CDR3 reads TGTGCCAGCAGCCCCGGAGGGCTAGCGGGAGGTTGGGACTCCTACGAGCAGTACTTC.

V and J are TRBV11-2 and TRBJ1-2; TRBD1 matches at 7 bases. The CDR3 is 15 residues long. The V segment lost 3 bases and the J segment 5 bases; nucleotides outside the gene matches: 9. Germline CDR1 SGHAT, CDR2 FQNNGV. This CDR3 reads CASSFAGTVLYGYTF. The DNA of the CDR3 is TGTGCCAGCAGCTTCGCCGGGACAGTCTTATATGGCTACACCTTC.

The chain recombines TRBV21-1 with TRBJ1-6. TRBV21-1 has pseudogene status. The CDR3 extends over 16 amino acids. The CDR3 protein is CASSKRPGSLNSPLHF. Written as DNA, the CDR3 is TGTGCCAGCAGCAAACGTCCGGGGAGCTTAAATTCACCCCTCCACTTT.

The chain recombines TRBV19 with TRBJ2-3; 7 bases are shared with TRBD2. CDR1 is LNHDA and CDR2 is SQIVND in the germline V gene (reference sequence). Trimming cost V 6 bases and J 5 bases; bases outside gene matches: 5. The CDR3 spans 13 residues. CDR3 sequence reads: CASSWGGEDTQYF. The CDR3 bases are TGTGCCAGTAGCTGGGGGGGGGAAGATACGCAGTATTTT.

CDR3 coding DNA: TGTGCCAGCAGCTGGACTGGGACCTACAATGAGCAGTTCTTC. This codes for CASSWTGTYNEQFF. The chain combines TRBV5-4 with TRBJ2-1; D perhaps matches TRBD2 (5 bases). Germline lookup yields CDR1 SGHNT and CDR2 YYREEE (reference sequence). The CDR3 contains 14 residues. Trimming cost V 3 bases and J 2 bases, with 9 bases left between them. Full variable domain (rest looked up from reference TRBV5-4 and TRBJ2-1): ETGVTQSPTHLIKTRGQQVTLRCSSQSGHNTVSWYQQALGQGPQFIFQYYREEENGRGNFPPRFSGLQFPNYSSELNVNALELDDSALYLCASSWTGTYNEQFFGPGTRLTVL.

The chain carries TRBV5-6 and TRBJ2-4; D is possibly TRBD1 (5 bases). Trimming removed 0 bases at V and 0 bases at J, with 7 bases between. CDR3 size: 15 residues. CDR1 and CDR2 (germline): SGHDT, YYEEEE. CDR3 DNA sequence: TGTGCCAGCAGCTTGGCAGGGAAAGCCAAAAACATTCAGTACTTC. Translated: CASSLAGKAKNIQYF.

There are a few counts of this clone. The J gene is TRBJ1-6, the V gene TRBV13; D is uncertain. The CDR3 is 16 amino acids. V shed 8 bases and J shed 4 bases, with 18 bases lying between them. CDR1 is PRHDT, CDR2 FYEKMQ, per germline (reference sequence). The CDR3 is CASGPAGGMYNSPLHF. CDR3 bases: TGTGCCAGCGGGCCGGCAGGTGGAATGTATAATTCACCCCTCCACTTT.

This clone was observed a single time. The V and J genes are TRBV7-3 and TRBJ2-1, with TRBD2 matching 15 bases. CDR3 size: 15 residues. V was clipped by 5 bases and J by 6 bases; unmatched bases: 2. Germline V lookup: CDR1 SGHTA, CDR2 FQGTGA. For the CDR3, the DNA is TGTGCCAGCAGCCGGGGACTAGCGGGGGGCAATGAGCAGTTCTTC. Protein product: CASSRGLAGGNEQFF.

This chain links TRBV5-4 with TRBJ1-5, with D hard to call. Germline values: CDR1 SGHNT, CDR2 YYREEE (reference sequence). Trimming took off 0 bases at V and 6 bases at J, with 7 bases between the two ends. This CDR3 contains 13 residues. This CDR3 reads CASSLDPSQPQHF. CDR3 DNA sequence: TGTGCCAGCAGCTTGGATCCGAGTCAGCCCCAGCATTTT.

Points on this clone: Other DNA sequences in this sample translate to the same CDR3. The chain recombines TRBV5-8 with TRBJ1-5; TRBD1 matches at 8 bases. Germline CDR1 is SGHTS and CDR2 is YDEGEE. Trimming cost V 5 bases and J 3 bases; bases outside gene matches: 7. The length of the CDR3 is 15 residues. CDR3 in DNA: TGTGCCAGCAGTCCAGGACAGGGATTCAATCAGCCCCAGCATTTT. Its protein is CASSPGQGFNQPQHF.

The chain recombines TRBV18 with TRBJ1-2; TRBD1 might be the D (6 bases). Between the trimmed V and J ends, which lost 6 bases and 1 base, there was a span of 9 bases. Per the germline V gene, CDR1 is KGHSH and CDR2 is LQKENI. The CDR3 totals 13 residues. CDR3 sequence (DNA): TGTGCCAGCTCCCACAGGGATAACTATGGCTACACCTTC. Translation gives CASSHRDNYGYTF. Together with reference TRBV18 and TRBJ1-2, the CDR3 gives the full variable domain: NAGVMQNPRHLVRRRGQEARLRCSPMKGHSHVYWYRQLPEEGLKFMVYLQKENIIDESGMPKERFSAEFPKEGPSILRIQQVVRGDSAAYFCASSHRDNYGYTFGSGTRLTVV.

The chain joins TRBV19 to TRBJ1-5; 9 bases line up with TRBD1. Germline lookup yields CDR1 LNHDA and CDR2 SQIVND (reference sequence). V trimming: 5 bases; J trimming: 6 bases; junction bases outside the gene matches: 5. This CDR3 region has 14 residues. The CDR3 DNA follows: TGTGCCAGTAGTCCCGGGACAGGGAGTCAGCCCCAGCATTTT. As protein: CASSPGTGSQPQHF.

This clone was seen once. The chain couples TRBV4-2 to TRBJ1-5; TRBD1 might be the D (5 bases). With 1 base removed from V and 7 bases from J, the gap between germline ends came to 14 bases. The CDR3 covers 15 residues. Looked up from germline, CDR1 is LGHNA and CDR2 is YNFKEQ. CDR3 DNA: TGTGCCAGCAGCCAAGGGGGGGGTTCCGCCCAGCCCCAGCATTTT. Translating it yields CASSQGGGSAQPQHF.

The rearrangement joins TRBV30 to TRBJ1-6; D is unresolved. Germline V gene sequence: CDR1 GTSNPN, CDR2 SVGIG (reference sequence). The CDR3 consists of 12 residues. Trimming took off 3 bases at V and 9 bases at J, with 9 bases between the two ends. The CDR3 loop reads CAWSAGSSPLHF. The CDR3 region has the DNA TGTGCCTGGAGCGCGGGGTCTTCACCCCTCCACTTT.

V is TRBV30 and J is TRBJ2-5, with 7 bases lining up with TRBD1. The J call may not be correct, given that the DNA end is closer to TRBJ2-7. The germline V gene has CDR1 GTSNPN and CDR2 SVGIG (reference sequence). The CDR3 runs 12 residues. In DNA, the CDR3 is TGTGCCTGTCAGGGACAGAACTACGAGCAGTACTTC. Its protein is CACQGQNYEQYF.

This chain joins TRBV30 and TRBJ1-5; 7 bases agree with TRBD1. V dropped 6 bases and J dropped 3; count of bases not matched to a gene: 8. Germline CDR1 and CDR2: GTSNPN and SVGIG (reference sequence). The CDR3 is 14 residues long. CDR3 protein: CACSRGQINQPQHF. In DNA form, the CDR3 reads TGTGCCTGTTCTAGGGGACAGATCAATCAGCCCCAGCATTTT.

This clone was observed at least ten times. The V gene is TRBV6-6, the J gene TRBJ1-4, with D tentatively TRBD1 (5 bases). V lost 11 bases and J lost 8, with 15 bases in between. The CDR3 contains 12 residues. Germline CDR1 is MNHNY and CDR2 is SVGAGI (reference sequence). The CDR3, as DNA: TGTGCCGCGGGGCCATGGGAAGAAAAACTGTTTTTT. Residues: CAAGPWEEKLFF.

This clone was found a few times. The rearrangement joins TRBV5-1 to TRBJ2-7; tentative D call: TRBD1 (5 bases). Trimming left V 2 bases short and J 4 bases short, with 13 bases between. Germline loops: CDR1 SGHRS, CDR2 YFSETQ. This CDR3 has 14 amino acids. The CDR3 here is CASSLSGAWYEQYF. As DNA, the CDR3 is TGCGCCAGCAGCTTAAGTGGGGCTTGGTACGAGCAGTACTTC.

The chain's CDR3 is CASSSGTSPDEQYF. The CDR3 DNA is TGCGCCAGCAGCTCCGGGACTAGCCCCGACGAGCAGTACTTC. The chain carries TRBV5-1 and TRBJ2-5, with TRBD2 matching 9 bases. Near its end, the DNA agrees better with TRBJ2-7, so the J call may be wrong. CDR3 size: 14 residues. Germline V lookup: CDR1 SGHRS, CDR2 YFSETQ.

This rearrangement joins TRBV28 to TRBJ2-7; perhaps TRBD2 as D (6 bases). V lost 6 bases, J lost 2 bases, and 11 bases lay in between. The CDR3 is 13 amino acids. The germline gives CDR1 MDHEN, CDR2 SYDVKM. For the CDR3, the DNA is TGTGCCAGCAGGCGGGACGGAACCTACGAGCAGTACTTC. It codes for CASRRDGTYEQYF.

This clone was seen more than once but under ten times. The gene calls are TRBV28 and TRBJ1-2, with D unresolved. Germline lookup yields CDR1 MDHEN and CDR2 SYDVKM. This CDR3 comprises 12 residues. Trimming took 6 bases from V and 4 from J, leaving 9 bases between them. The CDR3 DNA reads TGTGCCAGCAGCCCCACAAGCTATGGCTACACCTTC. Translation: CASSPTSYGYTF.

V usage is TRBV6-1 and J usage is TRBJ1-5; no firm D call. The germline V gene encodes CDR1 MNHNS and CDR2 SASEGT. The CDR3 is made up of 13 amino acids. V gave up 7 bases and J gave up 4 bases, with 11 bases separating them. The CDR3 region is CASTGRGNQPQHF. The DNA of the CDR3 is TGTGCCAGCACAGGACGGGGAAATCAGCCCCAGCATTTT.

CDR3 protein: CASDGAGRWTEAFF. As DNA, the CDR3 is TGTGCCTCCGATGGGGCAGGTCGATGGACTGAAGCTTTCTTT. The V gene is TRBV30, the J gene TRBJ1-1; weak D call: TRBD1 (5 bases). Trimming shortened V by 7 bases and J by 5 bases, and 20 bases separated the two germline ends. The germline V gene encodes CDR1 GTSNPN and CDR2 SVGIG (reference sequence). The CDR3 runs 14 residues.

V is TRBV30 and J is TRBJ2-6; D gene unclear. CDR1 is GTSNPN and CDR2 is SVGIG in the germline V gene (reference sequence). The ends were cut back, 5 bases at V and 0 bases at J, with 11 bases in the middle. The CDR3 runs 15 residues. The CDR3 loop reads CAWGSYSSGANVLTF. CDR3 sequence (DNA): TGTGCCTGGGGAAGTTACAGCTCTGGGGCCAACGTCCTGACTTTC.

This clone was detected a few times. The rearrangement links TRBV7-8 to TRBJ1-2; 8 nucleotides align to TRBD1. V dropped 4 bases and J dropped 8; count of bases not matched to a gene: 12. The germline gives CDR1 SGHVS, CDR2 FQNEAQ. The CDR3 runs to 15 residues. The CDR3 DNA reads TGTGCCAGCAGCTCTAGGACAGGGAGAGACGGGGGCTACACCTTC. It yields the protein CASSSRTGRDGGYTF.

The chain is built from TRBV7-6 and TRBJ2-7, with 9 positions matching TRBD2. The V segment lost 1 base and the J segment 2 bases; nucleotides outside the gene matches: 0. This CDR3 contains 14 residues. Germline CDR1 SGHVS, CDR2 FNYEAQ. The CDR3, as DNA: TGTGCCAGCAGCTTAGGCGGGAGGGCCTACGAGCAGTACTTC. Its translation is CASSLGGRAYEQYF. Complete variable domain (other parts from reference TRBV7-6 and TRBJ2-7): GAGVSQSPRYKVTKRGQDVALRCDPISGHVSLYWYRQALGQGPEFLTYFNYEAQQDKSGLPNDRFSAERPEGSISTLTIQRTEQRDSAMYRCASSLGGRAYEQYFGPGTRLTVT.